This T cell receptor (beta chain) emerged from a study of blood T cell repertoires in COVID-19. Study-level information: The United States, Italy and Spain were the sources of the acute and convalescent COVID-19 samples. T cells, B-cell-depleted T cells, or PBMCs supplied cDNA or gDNA.

Original data processing: From reference gene primer amplification, estimates of nucleated cell counts were derived. Only in-frame clones appear in the TCRdb table, and some are missing; sequencing was by immunoSEQ multiplex PCR. V and J calls plus clone size are reproduced from that table; the DNA served to infer D and trimming. The sample lists 90,000 to 150,000 clones, approximately 81% occurring once. Trimming cost V 4 bases and J 2 bases; bases outside gene matches: 5. The CDR3 runs 14 residues. Per the germline V gene, CDR1 is SGHRS and CDR2 is YFSETQ. The sample comprised peripheral blood. The clonotype comes from a woman aged 80 or over with acute or convalescent COVID-19. V is TRBV5-1 and J is TRBJ1-1; TRBD1 matches at 7 bases. The CDR3 loop is CASSDTGVNTEAFF. The CDR3 nucleotides read TGCGCCAGCAGCGACACAGGGGTAAACACTGAAGCTTTCTTT. Combining the CDR3 with reference TRBV5-1 and TRBJ1-1 gives the whole variable domain KAGVTQTPRYLIKTRGQQVTLSCSPISGHRSVSWYQQTPGQGLQFLFEYFSETQRNKGNFPGRFSGRQFSNSRSEMNVSTLELGDSALYLCASSDTGVNTEAFFGQGTRLTVV.